These 13 T cell receptor beta chains came from one sample sequenced in a study of beta chain features in type 1 diabetes. Antigens of these TCRs are unknown. Expressed TCRB transcripts were sequenced because the isolated RNA had all been reverse transcribed beforehand. TCRdb keeps only in-frame clones here, not all; method: immunoSEQ multiplex PCR. The table records about 170,000 clones, over 6% of them present only once. Study-level points and caveats: People with Type 1 diabetes carried modestly yet significantly shorter TCRB CDR3s in all four CD4+ subsets.

The sequenced sample was central memory CD4+ T cells from blood. These receptors were taken from a man in his late teens or twenties with type 1 diabetes.

The V gene is TRBV6-6, the J gene TRBJ1-1; perhaps TRBD1 as D (5 bases). V shed 2 bases and J shed 7 bases, with 11 bases lying between them. This CDR3 region has 13 residues. Germline loops: CDR1 MNHNY, CDR2 SVGAGI (reference sequence). The CDR3 DNA reads TGTGCCAGCAGTTACGGCAGGGAAGGTGAAGCTTTCTTT. Protein sequence: CASSYGREGEAFF.

The chain has TRBV4-2 and TRBJ1-5; 7 bases fit TRBD1. With V trimmed by 0 bases and J by 3 bases, 2 bases remained unmatched. The germline V gene encodes CDR1 LGHNA and CDR2 YNFKEQ. This CDR3 region has 15 residues. CDR3 sequence: CASSQEGQTNQPQHF. CDR3 coding DNA: TGTGCCAGCAGCCAAGAGGGACAGACCAATCAGCCCCAGCATTTT.

This clone was observed a handful of times. V gene TRBV18 combines with J gene TRBJ2-4; D perhaps matches TRBD1 (6 bases). Trimming took off 5 bases at V and 8 bases at J, with 19 bases between the two ends. Germline assignment: CDR1 KGHSH and CDR2 LQKENI. The CDR3 contains 15 residues. CDR3 sequence reads: CASSADTGLWDIQYF. DNA for the CDR3: TGTGCCAGCTCAGCGGATACAGGGTTATGGGACATTCAGTACTTC.

The chain joins TRBV6-1 to TRBJ2-7, with 11 bases that match TRBD2. Germline V CDR1 and CDR2: MNHNS, SASEGT. J lost 4 bases, V lost 10 bases, and 6 bases had no gene match. This CDR3 spans 13 amino acids. CDR3 in amino acids: CAMARTSGYEQYF. The CDR3 DNA is TGTGCCATGGCAAGGACTAGCGGGTACGAGCAGTACTTC.

The sample holds a few counts of this clone. This chain joins TRBV6-5 and TRBJ2-2, with D hard to call. Deletions cut 4 bases from V and 1 base from J, with 4 bases between. The CDR3 loop spans 13 amino acids. In germline, CDR1 is MNHEY, CDR2 SVGAGI. In DNA, the CDR3 is TGTGCCAGCAGTTTCCAGAACACCGGGGAGCTGTTTTTT. Its protein is CASSFQNTGELFF.

This clone has at least ten counts. V usage is TRBV28 and J usage is TRBJ2-3; D possibly corresponds to TRBD2 (6 bases). V lost 3 bases to trimming and J lost 0 bases, with 13 bases between them. This CDR3 comprises 16 residues. Germline loops: CDR1 MDHEN, CDR2 SYDVKM. The DNA for the CDR3 is TGTGCCAGCAGTTTGGTTTCGAGCGGGAGCACAGATACGCAGTATTTT. Protein: CASSLVSSGSTDTQYF.

This chain links TRBV5-1 with TRBJ1-1; 7 bases are shared with TRBD1. The CDR3 runs 16 residues. V shed 3 bases, J shed 0 bases, and the junction held 8 bases outside the gene matches. Germline CDR1 reads SGHRS; CDR2 reads YFSETQ. The CDR3 bases are TGCGCCAGCAGCTCTGACCCGGGACAGTTGAACACTGAAGCTTTCTTT. Translated, it gives CASSSDPGQLNTEAFF.

The V and J genes are TRBV6-1 and TRBJ2-1; 9 nucleotides align to TRBD1. Germline trimming cut 3 bases from V and 4 bases from J; bases unmatched to any gene: 4. The CDR3 covers 15 residues. Per germline, CDR1 MNHNS and CDR2 SASEGT. CDR3 coding DNA: TGTGCCAGCAGTGATCGGGACAGGGCATACAATGAGCAGTTCTTC. This codes for CASSDRDRAYNEQFF.

This clone has at least ten counts. The genes are TRBV4-3 and TRBJ2-7; the match to TRBD1 covers 8 bases. The CDR3 is made up of 15 amino acids. Germline CDR1 LGHNA, CDR2 YSLEER. The trim removed 4 bases at V and 4 bases at J, leaving 9 bases unmatched. CDR3 bases: TGCGCCAGCAGCCTGAACGGACAGGGTTTATACGAGCAGTACTTC. This translates into CASSLNGQGLYEQYF.

The rearrangement joins TRBV19 to TRBJ1-1, with 11 bases matching TRBD1. From germline, CDR1 is LNHDA and CDR2 SQIVND (reference sequence). The CDR3 extends over 12 amino acids. The CDR3 DNA follows: TGTGTTTCGGGGACAGGGGGCACTGAAGCTTTCTTT. Protein sequence: CVSGTGGTEAFF.

The chain is built from TRBV11-2 and TRBJ1-2; D is perhaps TRBD1 (5 bases). Looked up from germline, CDR1 is SGHAT and CDR2 is FQNNGV. V lost 5 bases, J lost 10 bases, and 14 bases lay in between. This CDR3 spans 12 amino acids. CDR3 DNA: TGTGCCAGCAGCCCGGCAGGGCGACACTACACCTTC. Protein product: CASSPAGRHYTF.

This clone was observed a handful of times. The V call is TRBV28, the J call TRBJ1-1; D remains unclear. Trimming removed 3 bases from V and 7 bases from J, with 9 bases in between. The CDR3 totals 12 residues. Germline V gene sequence: CDR1 MDHEN, CDR2 SYDVKM. The CDR3 is CASSLRGHEAFF. The CDR3, as DNA: TGTGCCAGCAGTTTGAGAGGGCATGAAGCTTTCTTT.

The table lists this clone with a few counts. V gene TRBV5-1 combines with J gene TRBJ1-2, with 10 bases fitting TRBD1. The V gene end was trimmed by 4 bases and the J gene end by 4 bases; junction bases not matched to a gene: 4. Germline loops: CDR1 SGHRS, CDR2 YFSETQ. CDR3 length: 14 residues. As DNA, the CDR3 is TGCGCCAGCAGCCTCGGGACAGGGGCCTATGGCTACACCTTC. Amino acid sequence: CASSLGTGAYGYTF.